The rows below give T cell receptor beta chains drawn from one sample of a study of human versus mouse CDR3 diversity and MHC coevolution. The data were produced by immunoSEQ multiplex PCR, yet TCRdb's version contains in-frame clones alone and is incomplete. The sample has tens of thousands of clones, 90% to 95% seen once. Source material: naive CD4+ T cells from blood. These receptor sequences come from a person between 25 and 69 years old in good health. Each CDR3 is given with its conserved first and last residue. Fields, in order: J gene, clone size, V gene, D gene, CDR3 DNA, CDR3 protein. The D gene is left open where the match is weak. Where a row states a size, it is once, few, many or the class of an expanded clone; other rows omit it.

TRBJ1-2	.	TRBV28	.	TGTGCCAGCACCCTACCCCCCGGACAAGATAATGGCTACACCTTC	CASTLPPGQDNGYTF
TRBJ2-1	once	TRBV19	.	TGTGCCAGTAGTACGGTCGCCGCTGGCAATGAGCAGTTCTTC	CASSTVAAGNEQFF
TRBJ2-5	.	TRBV5-1	.	TGCGCCAGCAGCCCGATGGGGGGAACCGCTGAGACCCAGTACTTC	CASSPMGGTAETQYF
TRBJ2-7	once	TRBV5-1	TRBD1	TGCGCCAGCAGCTTCGGGGACAGGGTTGGTTACGAGCAGTACTTC	CASSFGDRVGYEQYF
TRBJ2-7	once	TRBV28	.	TGTGCCAGCGGAGTACAGGGCTACTACGAGCAGTACTTC	CASGVQGYYEQYF
TRBJ2-2	.	TRBV27	TRBD1	TGTGCCAGCAGTCCCCCAGGGGGCACCGGGGAGCTGTTTTTT	CASSPPGGTGELFF
TRBJ2-1	.	TRBV19	TRBD1	TGTGCCAGTAGTATTAAGGGGACAGGGGACCATGAGCAGTTCTTC	CASSIKGTGDHEQFF
TRBJ2-1	.	TRBV4-3	TRBD2	TGCGCCAGCAGCCCGCTAGCGGGGGGGCTGTACAATGAGCAGTTCTTC	CASSPLAGGLYNEQFF
TRBJ2-7	.	TRBV11-2	.	TGTGCCAGCAGCTCCTCGCCCGGGGGAGCCTACGAGCAGTACTTC	CASSSSPGGAYEQYF
TRBJ2-1	.	TRBV7-2	TRBD2	TGTGCCAGCAGCTTAGCGGCTAGCGGGATGATAGCGGATGAGCAGTTCTTC	CASSLAASGMIADEQFF
TRBJ2-5	.	TRBV7-3	.	TGTGCCAGCAGCTTAACGGCCGTGGGAAGCGGAAAGACCCAGTACTTC	CASSLTAVGSGKTQYF
TRBJ2-7	once	TRBV5-4	.	TGTGCCACGGCGGAGGGGATCTCCTACGAGCAGTACTTC	CATAEGISYEQYF
TRBJ2-1	once	TRBV2	TRBD1	TGTGCCAGCAGTCTAAGACAGGGTCAGGAACTAAGCAATGAGCAGTTCTTC	CASSLRQGQELSNEQFF
TRBJ1-3	.	TRBV6-5	.	TGTGCCAGCAGTTACTCGCGCTCTGGAAACACCATATATTTT	CASSYSRSGNTIYF
TRBJ1-1	.	TRBV19	.	TGTGCCAGTAAGGGGAGGTTGAACACTGAAGCTTTCTTT	CASKGRLNTEAFF
TRBJ2-7	.	TRBV5-1	TRBD1	TGCGCCAGCAGCCCTGGACAGGGGCAATACGAGCAGTACTTC	CASSPGQGQYEQYF
TRBJ1-2	.	TRBV7-2	TRBD1	TGTGCCAGCAGCTTAGCTGAGACAGGGCCGGTTCAAACCTTC	CASSLAETGPVQTF
TRBJ1-2	.	TRBV27	TRBD1	TGTGCCAGTAACTTTTTTTCGGGACAGAAAGAGTCTAACTATGGCTACACCTTC	CASNFFSGQKESNYGYTF
TRBJ1-2	.	TRBV6-5	TRBD1	TGTGCCAGTCGCCCAGGGGGATCAGGCTATGGCTACACCTTC	CASRPGGSGYGYTF
TRBJ1-5	.	TRBV4-2	TRBD1	TGTGCCAGCAGCCCGGACAGGGGGGATCAGCCCCAGCATTTT	CASSPDRGDQPQHF
TRBJ1-2	.	TRBV4-3	.	TGCGCCAGCAGCCAAGATTGGTCGGGCGGGAACTATGGCTACACCTTC	CASSQDWSGGNYGYTF
TRBJ1-4	.	TRBV6-1	.	TGTGCCAGCAGTGGTTTACAGGGACCTTCTAATGAAAAACTGTTTTTT	CASSGLQGPSNEKLFF
TRBJ1-2	few	TRBV19	.	TGTGCCAGTAGCCTAGAGGGATCCAGCCCCTATGGCTACACCTTC	CASSLEGSSPYGYTF
TRBJ2-2	once	TRBV4-2	.	TGTGCCAGCAGCCAAGCCCAGCGGGCCACCGGGGAGCTGTTTTTT	CASSQAQRATGELFF
TRBJ1-2	.	TRBV11-2	.	TGTGCCAGCAGCGCTCCAGGCGCGGGCGGCTACACCTTC	CASSAPGAGGYTF
TRBJ1-1	.	TRBV27	TRBD1	TGTGCCAGCAGTTTATCGATCACAGGGGGCGGCACTGAAGCTTTCTTT	CASSLSITGGGTEAFF
TRBJ1-5	.	TRBV5-1	.	TGCGCCAGCAGCTTTGAGAGAAATCAGCCCCAGCATTTT	CASSFERNQPQHF
TRBJ2-2	.	TRBV5-1	.	TGCGCCAGCAGCTTGGATTGGGGAGCTACCGGGGAGCTGTTTTTT	CASSLDWGATGELFF
TRBJ1-2	once	TRBV2	TRBD1	TGTACCAGTCACAGGGGGCAGGGCTATGGCTACACCTTC	CTSHRGQGYGYTF
TRBJ1-2	.	TRBV7-2	.	TGTGCCAGCAGCTCCAGGGTCGGGAGTGGCTACACCTTC	CASSSRVGSGYTF
TRBJ1-4	few	TRBV7-9	.	TGTGCCAGCAGCTCGGCGGGAAAGGGTCTGTTTTTT	CASSSAGKGLFF
TRBJ2-1	.	TRBV5-8	.	TGTGCCAGCAGCTTGGTAGTCCTTACCTCCTACAATGAGCAGTTCTTC	CASSLVVLTSYNEQFF
TRBJ2-1	.	TRBV6-4	TRBD2	TGTGCCAGCAGTTCCCTAGCGGGGGGTTCAAATGAGCAGTTCTTC	CASSSLAGGSNEQFF
TRBJ1-5	.	TRBV18	.	TGTGCCAGTCATCACGGTGCCGGGGAGCCCCAGCATTTT	CASHHGAGEPQHF
TRBJ2-3	.	TRBV9	TRBD2	TGTGCCAGCAGCGTATCTAGCGGGAACACAGATACGCAGTATTTT	CASSVSSGNTDTQYF
TRBJ1-2	.	TRBV7-9	TRBD1	TGTGCCAGCAGCCCGGGACAGGGGAACTATGGCTACACCTTC	CASSPGQGNYGYTF
TRBJ1-1	.	TRBV7-2	.	TGTGCCAGCAGCTTAACAGACATGGAAGCTTTCTTT	CASSLTDMEAFF
TRBJ2-7	.	TRBV7-2	.	TGTGCCAGCAGCCCCGGGATATACTACGAGCAGTACTTC	CASSPGIYYEQYF
TRBJ1-5	.	TRBV4-1	.	TGCGCCAGCAGCCAAGACCAGGTTTGGAATCAGCCCCAGCATTTT	CASSQDQVWNQPQHF
TRBJ1-1	.	TRBV5-4	.	TGTGCCAGCAGCCCTCGGGGGGGGACCTGGACTGAAGCTTTCTTT	CASSPRGGTWTEAFF
TRBJ1-1	.	TRBV27	.	TGTGCCAGCTGGACAGCGAACACTGAAGCTTTCTTT	CASWTANTEAFF